A single sample is the source of the 26 T cell receptor beta chains below, sequenced in a study of T cell responses to AZD1222 COVID-19 vaccine (dated by TCRdb to the early 2020s). The library came from the immunoSEQ multiplex PCR assay. TCRdb limited this immuneACCESS table to in-frame rearrangements with V and J called. A share of clones is missing; checked studies link under half to unresolved V genes, and the rest is unexplained. Recorded for this sample are 150,000 or so clones; about 89% of them occurred a single time. Of the sample, 3.5% to 4% is held by the ten largest clones. What the time point label conveys for this sample: about 28 days (+/-7) after the second vaccine dose. This specimen was peripheral blood, taken 28 days after the second AZD1222 dose. These TCRs come from an adult who received the AZD1222 COVID-19 vaccine.

This chain links TRBV6-5 with TRBJ2-3, with 7 bases matching TRBD2. The CDR3 is 15 amino acids. Germline CDR1 MNHEY, CDR2 SVGAGI. With V trimmed by 5 bases and J by 6 bases, 11 bases remained unmatched. The CDR3 reads CASSPRWAGVDTQYF. CDR3 nucleotides: TGTGCCAGCAGTCCCCGGTGGGCGGGAGTCGATACGCAGTATTTT.

CDR3 sequence reads: CASSQAIRWTSGRADHEQYF. CDR3 nucleotide sequence: TGCGCCAGCAGCCAAGCGATTCGTTGGACTAGCGGGAGGGCCGATCACGAGCAGTACTTC. The V gene is TRBV4-1, the J gene TRBJ2-7; 15 bases are shared with TRBD2. The J segment lost 5 bases and the V segment lost 1 base, leaving 15 bases of the junction unmatched. CDR1 and CDR2 (germline): MGHRA, YSYEKL. The CDR3 covers 20 residues.

This rearrangement joins TRBV10-3 to TRBJ1-2; D possibly corresponds to TRBD1 (6 bases). Trimming removed 2 bases from V and 6 bases from J, with 10 bases in between. CDR1 is ENHRY and CDR2 is SYGVKD in the germline V gene. This CDR3 region has 13 residues. The CDR3 sequence: CAISERGEDGYTF. In DNA form, the CDR3 reads TGTGCCATCAGTGAGAGGGGGGAGGATGGCTACACCTTC.

To note about this clone: An end of the junction differs from the germline gene, which may be a read error. The gene calls are TRBV7-7 and TRBJ1-1, with 8 nucleotides matching TRBD1. Germline CDR1 and CDR2: SSHAT and FNYEAQ (reference sequence). The CDR3 is 13 amino acids. The CDR3 nucleotides are TGTGCTAGCAGCTTCCACAGGGGGTCTGAAGCTTTCTTT. As protein: CASSFHRGSEAFF.

This chain joins TRBV5-1 and TRBJ2-2; maybe TRBD1 (5 bases). V was trimmed by 5 bases and J by 1 base, leaving 9 bases between them. The germline V gene encodes CDR1 SGHRS and CDR2 YFSETQ. The CDR3 runs to 14 residues. The CDR3 loop is CASRAGMNTGELFF. The CDR3 DNA sequence: TGCGCCAGCAGGGCAGGGATGAACACCGGGGAGCTGTTTTTT.

As for this clone: The same CDR3 also results from other DNA sequences found in this sample. The V and J genes are TRBV7-9 and TRBJ1-2; possibly TRBD1 for D (5 bases). CDR1 SEHNR and CDR2 FQNEAQ come from the germline V gene (reference sequence). Between the trimmed V and J ends, which lost 1 base and 2 bases, there was a span of 8 bases. The CDR3 is 14 residues long. CDR3 loop: CASSLGQGNYGYTF. The DNA of the CDR3 is TGTGCCAGCAGCTTAGGGCAGGGAAACTATGGCTACACCTTC.

This chain connects TRBV5-8 to TRBJ1-2, with TRBD1 matching over 8 bases. Germline CDR1 and CDR2: SGHTS and YDEGEE. The V segment lost 2 bases and the J segment 8 bases; nucleotides outside the gene matches: 14. This CDR3 comprises 16 residues. CDR3 sequence: CASSFPSAGGPYGYTF. In DNA, the CDR3 is TGTGCCAGCAGCTTCCCTTCGGCAGGGGGCCCCTACGGCTACACCTTC.

The CDR3 sequence is CASSLGGAANEQYF. CDR3 in DNA: TGTGCCAGCAGCTTAGGGGGCGCAGCGAACGAGCAGTACTTC. This sequence joins TRBV7-2 and TRBJ2-7; possible D gene TRBD1, 5 bases. The CDR3 length is 14 residues. Per the germline V gene, CDR1 is SGHTA and CDR2 is FQGNSA. Trimming cost V 1 base and J 5 bases, with 12 bases left between them.

The rearrangement joins TRBV6-2 or TRBV6-3 to TRBJ2-4; TRBD2 agrees at 14 bases. This CDR3 region has 16 residues. Germline V lookup: CDR1 MNHEY, CDR2 SVGEGT. The ends lost 6 bases at V and 6 bases at J; junction bases unmatched: 7. The CDR3 spells CASSSGTSGSGNIQYF. CDR3 DNA: TGTGCCAGCAGCTCTGGGACTAGCGGGAGCGGAAACATTCAGTACTTC.

Concerning this clone itself: The sample carries other DNA sequences with the same CDR3. The chain uses TRBV18 and TRBJ2-7, with 7 bases aligning to TRBD1. Unmatched junction bases numbered 0, after V lost 3 bases and J lost 4 bases. The CDR3 covers 12 residues. Germline assignment: CDR1 KGHSH and CDR2 LQKENI. For the CDR3, the DNA is TGTGCCAGCTCACCGACAGGGTACGAGCAGTACTTC. It is translated as CASSPTGYEQYF.

This clone came up once. The V and J genes are TRBV12-3 or TRBV12-4 and TRBJ2-3; possible D gene TRBD1, 5 bases. The CDR3 consists of 12 residues. V was cut by 7 bases and J by 7 bases, with 12 bases left in between. The CDR3, as DNA: TGTGCCAGCACCCGCAGGGAACATACGCAGTATTTT. Protein product: CASTRREHTQYF.

The chain carries TRBV6-5 and TRBJ2-3; D is ambiguous. CDR1 and CDR2 (germline): MNHEY, SVGAGI. V was pared by 0 bases and J by 4 bases, with 11 bases between. This CDR3 comprises 15 residues. The CDR3 DNA is TGTGCCAGCAGTTACTCCGTGGGGTCCTCAGATACGCAGTATTTT. It translates to CASSYSVGSSDTQYF.

The rearrangement links TRBV6-5 to TRBJ2-3, with D possibly matching TRBD2 (6 bases). Trimming removed 6 bases from V and 2 bases from J, with 12 bases in between. This CDR3 contains 14 residues. Germline V lookup: CDR1 MNHEY, CDR2 SVGAGI. As DNA, the CDR3 is TGTGCCAGCAGCCGAGCGGGTTACACAGATACGCAGTATTTT. It yields the protein CASSRAGYTDTQYF.

There are a few counts of this clone. The rearrangement links TRBV7-3 to TRBJ2-2; D is perhaps TRBD1 (5 bases). CDR1 is SGHTA, CDR2 FQGTGA, per germline. V was cut by 4 bases and J by 0 bases, with 9 bases left in between. The CDR3 sequence is 15 residues long. The CDR3 DNA reads as TGTGCCAGCAGCTCCCAGGGTGCGAACACCGGGGAGCTGTTTTTT. It is translated as CASSSQGANTGELFF.

The V and J genes are TRBV5-4 and TRBJ1-2; unclear D gene. V dropped 0 bases and J dropped 2 bases, with 8 bases sitting between them. The CDR3 totals 14 residues. Germline lookup yields CDR1 SGHNT and CDR2 YYREEE (reference sequence). The CDR3 protein is CASSLGNQNYGYTF. The CDR3 DNA is TGTGCCAGCAGCTTGGGTAACCAAAACTATGGCTACACCTTC. The full variable domain, rest sourced from reference TRBV5-4 and TRBJ1-2, is ETGVTQSPTHLIKTRGQQVTLRCSSQSGHNTVSWYQQALGQGPQFIFQYYREEENGRGNFPPRFSGLQFPNYSSELNVNALELDDSALYLCASSLGNQNYGYTFGSGTRLTVV.

The chain recombines TRBV7-2 with TRBJ1-6; no clear D. Trimming stripped 5 bases from V and 1 base from J, with 12 bases between. The germline gives CDR1 SGHTA, CDR2 FQGNSA. This CDR3 region has 16 residues. CDR3 in amino acids: CASSPNQWSYNSPLHF. In DNA form, the CDR3 reads TGTGCCAGCAGCCCTAATCAGTGGTCCTATAATTCACCCCTCCACTTT. Full variable domain (remainder filled in from reference TRBV7-2 and TRBJ1-6): GAGVSQSPSNKVTEKGKDVELRCDPISGHTALYWYRQSLGQGLEFLIYFQGNSAPDKSGLPSDRFSAERTGGSVSTLTIQRTQQEDSAVYLCASSPNQWSYNSPLHFGNGTRLTVT.

The chain employs TRBV5-1 and TRBJ2-1; tentatively, D is TRBD1 or TRBD2 (5 bases each). Germline values: CDR1 SGHRS, CDR2 YFSETQ. Trimming removed 0 bases from V and 4 bases from J, with 14 bases in between. The CDR3 runs to 16 residues. The CDR3 nucleotides read TGCGCCAGCAGCTTGGCCATTGTTGGGGGTTACAATGAGCAGTTCTTC. It is translated as CASSLAIVGGYNEQFF.

The chain couples TRBV11-3 to TRBJ1-2; D unresolved. CDR1 is SGHNT and CDR2 is YENEEA in the germline V gene. Trimming took off 1 base at V and 3 bases at J, with 6 bases between the two ends. The CDR3 runs 13 residues. The CDR3: CASSLGEDYGYTF. CDR3 sequence (DNA): TGTGCCAGCAGCTTAGGGGAGGACTATGGCTACACCTTC.

This chain uses TRBV5-4 with TRBJ2-1, with TRBD2 matching 7 bases. The ends lost 4 bases at V and 5 bases at J; junction bases unmatched: 6. The germline V gene encodes CDR1 SGHNT and CDR2 YYREEE (reference sequence). The CDR3 is 14 residues long. The DNA of the CDR3 is TGTGCCAGCAGCCGACCTAGCGGCAACAATGAGCAGTTCTTC. Translation: CASSRPSGNNEQFF.

The chain couples TRBV27 to TRBJ2-7, with D tentatively TRBD2 (6 bases). The CDR3 totals 13 residues. V dropped 6 bases and J dropped 3 bases, with 12 bases sitting between them. Germline V gene sequence: CDR1 MNHEY, CDR2 SMNVEV (reference sequence). The CDR3 nucleotides read TGTGCCAGCAGAACGGGACTGGGCTACGAGCAGTACTTC. Translated, it gives CASRTGLGYEQYF.

The V gene is TRBV11-3, the J gene TRBJ2-7; TRBD2 matches 8 bases. V gave up 2 bases and J gave up 7 bases; unmatched junction bases: 7. Germline V gene lookup returns CDR1 SGHNT and CDR2 YENEEA. The CDR3 consists of 14 residues. In DNA form, the CDR3 reads TGTGCCAGCAGCTTACCGGGACTAGTTCGTGAGCAGTACTTC. Protein product: CASSLPGLVREQYF.

The V gene is TRBV28, the J gene TRBJ2-1; the D call may be TRBD1 or TRBD2 (5 bases each). The CDR3 length is 12 residues. Deletions cut 5 bases from V and 7 bases from J, with 9 bases between. CDR1 MDHEN and CDR2 SYDVKM come from the germline V gene. CDR3 in DNA: TGTGCCAGCAGTGGGGGATGGAATGAGCAGTTCTTC. The encoded protein is CASSGGWNEQFF.

The DNA of the CDR3 is TGTGCCAGCAGCTCTAATTCACCCCTCCACTTT. This sequence encodes CASSSNSPLHF. This chain uses TRBV7-8 with TRBJ1-6, with D unresolved. Germline V lookup: CDR1 SGHVS, CDR2 FQNEAQ. This CDR3 is 11 amino acids long. Trimming removed 4 bases at V and 6 bases at J, with 1 base between.

The V call is TRBV2, the J call TRBJ1-5; no reliable D call. This CDR3 contains 14 residues. Trimming stripped 0 bases from V and 6 bases from J, with 9 bases between. Germline V CDR1 and CDR2: SNHLY, FYNNEI. The CDR3 loop reads CASSEAAGRQPQHF. Written as DNA, the CDR3 is TGTGCCAGCAGTGAAGCAGCCGGGCGTCAGCCCCAGCATTTT. Drawing the rest from reference TRBV2 and TRBJ1-5, the complete variable domain is EPEVTQTPSHQVTQMGQEVILRCVPISNHLYFYWYRQILGQKVEFLVSFYNNEISEKSEIFDDQFSVERPDGSNFTLKIRSTKLEDSAMYFCASSEAAGRQPQHFGDGTRLSIL.

The rearrangement uses TRBV19 and TRBJ2-3; TRBD1 or TRBD2 may be the D gene (5 bases each). Trimming took 7 bases from V and 5 from J, leaving 19 bases between them. The germline V gene encodes CDR1 LNHDA and CDR2 SQIVND (reference sequence). The CDR3 is made up of 15 amino acids. CDR3 nucleotides: TGTGCCAGTAATTCCGGGACCCTAATGTTAGATACGCAGTATTTT. Protein: CASNSGTLMLDTQYF.

This clone was detected a few times. The chain carries TRBV18 and TRBJ1-6, with D maybe TRBD1 (5 bases). V was shortened by 3 bases and J by 7 bases, with 25 bases between the two germline ends. The CDR3 consists of 19 residues. The germline gives CDR1 KGHSH, CDR2 LQKENI. This CDR3 reads CASSPPPVWGSYKNSPLHF. CDR3 nucleotides: TGTGCCAGCTCACCCCCTCCCGTGTGGGGGTCTTACAAGAATTCACCCCTCCACTTT.